This T cell receptor beta chain was documented in a study of graft-versus-host responses after intestinal transplantation. Whole-study results and caveats: Detection of GvH clones occurred in recipient marrow, and some had their first appearance in ileum or blood. The study found high graft-versus-host to host-versus-graft clonal ratios in allografts of patients with graft-donor T cell macrochimerism. Declines in HvG clones occurring early post-transplant were associated with peak circulating GvH clone levels.

The table came from immunoSEQ multiplex PCR; TCRdb's copy has only in-frame clones and leaves some out. The data show more than 85,000 clones, with less than 95% seen just once and around 0.067% held by the top ten. This CDR3 is 18 amino acids long. CDR1 is MNHEY, CDR2 SMNVEV, per germline (reference sequence). Trimming removed 3 bases from V and 0 bases from J; junction bases left unmatched: 8. Points on this clone: Its cognate antigen is unknown.

V usage is TRBV27 and J usage is TRBJ2-4; the match to TRBD1 covers 10 bases. The TCR originated in a human donor who was the organ donor for an intestinal transplant. The sequencing used unstimulated CD8+ T cells sorted from spleen or lymph node cells, collected before transplant. CDR3 DNA: TGTGCCAGCAGTTTTTCGGGACAGGGGCCTCTAGCCAAAAACATTCAGTACTTC. This encodes CASSFSGQGPLAKNIQYF.